What follows are 27 T cell receptor beta chains derived from one specimen sequenced in a study of blood T cell repertoires in COVID-19 (dated by TCRdb to 2018 to 2020). The library came from the immunoSEQ multiplex PCR assay. TCRdb's version of the immuneACCESS table is confined to in-frame rearrangements and falls short of the full clone set. An unresolved V gene accounts for under half of the shortfall where checked; the remainder is of unknown origin. This sample has 250,000 to 300,000 clones in its table, and 86% of those were observed once. The ten biggest clones cover around 3.6% of the sample. The sample comprised peripheral blood. The receptors stem from a man aged 18 to 30 with active or convalescent COVID-19.

The chain has TRBV5-1 and TRBJ2-3; D may be TRBD2 (5 bases). V lost 2 bases, J lost 6 bases, and 10 bases lay in between. In germline, CDR1 is SGHRS, CDR2 YFSETQ. The CDR3 length is 13 residues. CDR3: CASSFAGDDTQYF. CDR3 nucleotides: TGCGCCAGCAGCTTCGCCGGGGATGATACGCAGTATTTT. Variable domain in full (rest from reference TRBV5-1 and TRBJ2-3): KAGVTQTPRYLIKTRGQQVTLSCSPISGHRSVSWYQQTPGQGLQFLFEYFSETQRNKGNFPGRFSGRQFSNSRSEMNVSTLELGDSALYLCASSFAGDDTQYFGPGTRLTVL.

The chain combines TRBV7-8 with TRBJ2-7; D not resolved. Trimming removed 1 base at V and 6 bases at J, with 7 bases between. This CDR3 contains 12 residues. CDR1 is SGHVS, CDR2 FQNEAQ, per germline. CDR3 DNA: TGTGCCAGCAGCTTAGGGTCGGGCGAGCAGTACTTC. Translation gives CASSLGSGEQYF.

This chain connects TRBV29-1 to TRBJ1-3; the D is unclear. Trimming cost V 4 bases and J 4 bases, with 11 bases left between them. The CDR3 runs 13 residues. Germline CDR1 reads SQVTM; CDR2 reads ANQGSEA. The CDR3 region is CSVGGQNGNTIYF. In DNA form, the CDR3 reads TGCAGCGTTGGAGGGCAAAACGGAAACACCATATATTTT.

The chain couples TRBV29-1 to TRBJ2-5; tentative D call: TRBD2 (6 bases). V was clipped by 7 bases and J by 5 bases, with 17 bases between them. The CDR3 length is 13 residues. Germline CDR1 is SQVTM and CDR2 is ANQGSEA. The DNA for the CDR3 is TGCAGCGGGGGAGGACTGGTCCTGGAGACCCAGTACTTC. Translating gives CSGGGLVLETQYF.

This clone was seen a few times. This chain links TRBV10-3 with TRBJ2-7, with D possibly matching TRBD1 (5 bases). CDR3 length: 13 residues. The V end lost 10 bases, the J end lost 2 bases, and 15 bases lay between the germline ends. Germline V gene lookup returns CDR1 ENHRY and CDR2 SYGVKD. The CDR3 sequence: CATSNQGTYEQYF. Written as DNA, the CDR3 is TGTGCCACGTCCAATCAGGGAACCTACGAGCAGTACTTC.

The V and J genes are TRBV24-1 and TRBJ2-2; 7 nucleotides line up with TRBD1. The ends lost 4 bases at V and 3 bases at J; junction bases unmatched: 1. The V gene's germline CDR1 is KGHDR and CDR2 SFDVKD. This CDR3 has 14 amino acids. CDR3 coding DNA: TGTGCCACCAGTGAAGACAGGGACACCGGGGAGCTGTTTTTT. It translates to CATSEDRDTGELFF.

The rearrangement links TRBV28 to TRBJ1-5, with D possibly being TRBD1 (5 bases). Per the germline V gene, CDR1 is MDHEN and CDR2 is SYDVKM. V was shortened by 7 bases and J by 7 bases, with 17 bases between the two germline ends. The CDR3 is 14 amino acids. The CDR3: CASTAHGGKQPQHF. CDR3 in DNA: TGTGCCAGCACCGCCCACGGGGGTAAGCAGCCCCAGCATTTT.

The sample holds a few counts of this clone. The chain links TRBV28 to TRBJ1-6; TRBD1 matches at 10 bases. The CDR3 length is 14 residues. The J segment lost 7 bases and the V segment lost 8 bases, leaving 5 bases of the junction unmatched. Germline assignment: CDR1 MDHEN and CDR2 SYDVKM. The CDR3 protein is CASGTGEGNSPLHF. DNA of the CDR3: TGTGCCAGCGGGACAGGGGAGGGGAATTCACCCCTCCACTTT.

The chain combines TRBV9 with TRBJ2-7; 7 bases are a match to TRBD2. The junction had 9 bases not matched to a gene; V was cut back by 0 bases and J by 0 bases. In germline, CDR1 is SGDLS, CDR2 YYNGEE. The CDR3 contains 17 residues. The CDR3 DNA is TGTGCCAGCAGCGTAGCTTGGAAGCGGGAATTCTCCTACGAGCAGTACTTC. Encoded protein: CASSVAWKREFSYEQYF.

This chain links TRBV7-9 with TRBJ1-2, with 7 bases that match TRBD1. Trimming removed 3 bases from V and 4 bases from J; junction bases left unmatched: 5. This CDR3 comprises 14 residues. Germline values: CDR1 SEHNR, CDR2 FQNEAQ (reference sequence). In nucleotides, the CDR3 is TGTGCCAGCAGCTTCCAGGGGGGACTCTATGGCTACACCTTC. Translated, it gives CASSFQGGLYGYTF.

This chain uses TRBV18 with TRBJ1-1; perhaps TRBD1 as D (6 bases). This CDR3 region has 13 residues. Trimming left V 8 bases short and J 1 base short, with 11 bases between. Germline-derived CDR1 and CDR2 are KGHSH and LQKENI. CDR3 residues: CASQEGENTEAFF. In DNA, the CDR3 is TGTGCCAGCCAAGAGGGGGAGAACACTGAAGCTTTCTTT.

The chain is built from TRBV27 and TRBJ2-1, with 10 bases identical to TRBD2. Germline V gene sequence: CDR1 MNHEY, CDR2 SMNVEV (reference sequence). This CDR3 is built from 16 residues. Trimming took 7 bases from V and 7 from J; bases not matched to a gene: 13. The DNA of the CDR3 is TGTGCCAGCACGGGGCTAGCGGGAGCGAGAGTAAATGAGCAGTTCTTC. This gives the protein CASTGLAGARVNEQFF.

The gene calls are TRBV28 and TRBJ2-1, with TRBD1 identical over 9 bases. CDR1 and CDR2 from the germline V gene are MDHEN and SYDVKM. J was trimmed by 4 bases and V by 1 base; bases with no gene match: 2. This CDR3 is 15 amino acids long. CDR3 loop: CASSLSGQGYNEQFF. The CDR3 region has the DNA TGTGCCAGCAGTTTATCGGGACAGGGTTACAATGAGCAGTTCTTC.

The rearrangement links TRBV29-1 to TRBJ1-3; a possible D gene is TRBD1 (5 bases). Trimming removed 6 bases at V and 2 bases at J, with 8 bases between. The CDR3 length is 12 residues. Germline V gene data show CDR1 as SQVTM and CDR2 as ANQGSEA. The CDR3 region has the DNA TGCAGCGTATCAGGGACTGGAAACACCATATATTTT. Translated: CSVSGTGNTIYF.

The J gene is TRBJ1-5, the V gene TRBV15, with a weak D call TRBD1 (5 bases). The CDR3 has 13 residues. Germline V CDR1 and CDR2: LNHNV, YYDKDF (reference sequence). Trimming stripped 6 bases from V and 7 bases from J, with 13 bases between. CDR3 region: CATSLTGGQPQHF. As DNA, the CDR3 is TGTGCCACCAGTCTGACGGGGGGGCAGCCCCAGCATTTT.

The V call is TRBV3-1 (or the pseudogene TRBV3-2), the J call TRBJ2-1; D gene uncertain. This CDR3 is built from 16 residues. The V and J ends lost 1 base and 0 bases respectively, with 10 bases between them. Per the germline V gene, CDR1 is LGHDT and CDR2 is YNNKEL (reference sequence). This CDR3 reads CASSQGLPFSYNEQFF. CDR3 bases: TGTGCCAGCAGCCAAGGTCTTCCCTTCTCCTACAATGAGCAGTTCTTC.

The genes are TRBV5-1 and TRBJ1-1, with D hard to call. Germline V gene sequence: CDR1 SGHRS, CDR2 YFSETQ. V lost 0 bases to trimming and J lost 1 base, with 7 bases between them. This CDR3 has 14 residues. CDR3 nucleotide sequence: TGCGCCAGCAGCTTGGGAGAGGCGAACACTGAAGCTTTCTTT. This gives the protein CASSLGEANTEAFF.

The chain uses TRBV28 and TRBJ2-7, with a tentative D call TRBD1 (6 bases). In germline, CDR1 is MDHEN, CDR2 SYDVKM. Trimming removed 2 bases at V and 9 bases at J, with 20 bases between. This CDR3 has 15 amino acids. DNA for the CDR3: TGTGCCAGCAGTTTAGGGGGCCGCTTGAATATCGGGCAGTACTTC. Its translation: CASSLGGRLNIGQYF. Together with reference TRBV28 and TRBJ2-7, the CDR3 gives the full variable domain: DVKVTQSSRYLVKRTGEKVFLECVQDMDHENMFWYRQDPGLGLRLIYFSYDVKMKEKGDIPEGYSVSREKKERFSLILESASTNQTSMYLCASSLGGRLNIGQYFGPGTRLTVT.

The chain links TRBV9 to TRBJ2-2; D is possibly TRBD2 (6 bases). Trimming left V 2 bases short and J 4 bases short, with 12 bases between. Germline V lookup: CDR1 SGDLS, CDR2 YYNGEE. There are 15 residues in the CDR3. CDR3 amino acids: CASSVLLAPTGELFF. The CDR3 DNA follows: TGTGCCAGCAGCGTGCTGCTAGCGCCCACCGGGGAGCTGTTTTTT.

The chain uses TRBV5-3 and TRBJ2-6, with 7 nucleotides matching TRBD1. TRBV5-3 is given ORF status, its function remaining uncertain. There are 15 residues in the CDR3. The J segment lost 1 base and the V segment lost 5 bases, leaving 3 bases of the junction unmatched. The CDR3 here is CARSKDRSGANVLTF. The CDR3 DNA sequence: TGTGCCAGAAGTAAGGACAGGTCTGGGGCCAACGTCCTGACTTTC.

The V gene is TRBV25-1, the J gene TRBJ2-5; 7 positions match TRBD2. Germline CDR1 is MGHDK and CDR2 is SYGVNS. V gave up 6 bases and J gave up 5 bases; unmatched junction bases: 6. This CDR3 comprises 13 residues. CDR3 nucleotide sequence: TGTGCCAGCAGCCCGGGGGGATTGGAGACCCAGTACTTC. Translating gives CASSPGGLETQYF. Together with reference TRBV25-1 and TRBJ2-5, the CDR3 gives the full variable domain: EADIYQTPRYLVIGTGKKITLECSQTMGHDKMYWYQQDPGMELHLIHYSYGVNSTEKGDLSSESTVSRIRTEHFPLTLESARPSHTSQYLCASSPGGLETQYFGPGTRLLVL.

A remark on this clone: The junction shows a germline mismatch at one end, possibly a read error. The chain joins TRBV6-2 or TRBV6-3 to TRBJ2-2; 12 bases match TRBD2. This CDR3 has 19 amino acids. Germline CDR1 is MNHEY and CDR2 is SVGEGT. Here the CDR3 DNA reads TGTGCCAGCAATTACTTGGGACTAGCGGGCCTTCCGAACACCGGGGAGCTGTTTTTT. Translating gives CASNYLGLAGLPNTGELFF.

This clone showed up just once. The chain employs TRBV5-4 and TRBJ2-5, with 11 bases fitting TRBD2. The V gene's germline CDR1 is SGHNT and CDR2 YYREEE (reference sequence). With 4 bases clipped from V and 4 bases from J, the junction kept 6 bases outside the gene matches. The CDR3 is 15 amino acids. CDR3 sequence (DNA): TGTGCCAGCAGCAAGACAGGGACTAGCGGAGAGACCCAGTACTTC. It codes for CASSKTGTSGETQYF. Using reference TRBV5-4 and TRBJ2-5 for the parts outside the CDR3, the full variable domain is ETGVTQSPTHLIKTRGQQVTLRCSSQSGHNTVSWYQQALGQGPQFIFQYYREEENGRGNFPPRFSGLQFPNYSSELNVNALELDDSALYLCASSKTGTSGETQYFGPGTRLLVL.

The chain employs TRBV6-2 or TRBV6-3 and TRBJ1-6; D call uncertain. CDR1 and CDR2 from the germline V gene are MNHEY and SVGEGT. The CDR3 spans 16 residues. The ends were cut back, 3 bases at V and 9 bases at J, with 18 bases in the middle. CDR3 DNA: TGTGCCAGCAGTTATATCGGTAAAGGGAGGATTTCACCCCTCCACTTT. Its protein product is CASSYIGKGRISPLHF.

This chain uses TRBV3-1 (or the pseudogene TRBV3-2) with TRBJ2-3, with 8 bases aligning to TRBD2. From germline, CDR1 is LGHDT and CDR2 YNNKEL (reference sequence). V was pared by 1 base and J by 5 bases, with 5 bases of the junction left unmatched. CDR3 length: 15 residues. In DNA form, the CDR3 reads TGTGCCAGCAGCCAAGCGGGGGGGCAGCAAGATACGCAGTATTTT. It encodes CASSQAGGQQDTQYF.

The CDR3 sequence: CASSLGGLSGANVLTF. The CDR3 coding sequence is TGTGCCAGCAGCTTAGGCGGACTCTCTGGGGCCAACGTCCTGACTTTC. The V and J genes are TRBV7-3 and TRBJ2-6; D might be TRBD2 (5 bases). Trimming removed 2 bases from V and 0 bases from J, with 8 bases in between. Germline V gives CDR1 SGHTA, CDR2 FQGTGA. This CDR3 is 16 amino acids long.

The chain has TRBV2 and TRBJ1-5; unclear D gene. Trimming took 4 bases from V and 3 from J, leaving 7 bases between them. Germline V gives CDR1 SNHLY, CDR2 FYNNEI. The CDR3 consists of 13 residues. The CDR3 bases are TGTGCCAGCAGTGCCGGGTTCAATCAGCCCCAGCATTTT. Translating it yields CASSAGFNQPQHF.